One sample yielded the 6 T cell receptor beta chains listed below, sequenced in a study of T cells expressing NK-cell markers. TCRdb reprocessed the 5' RACE reads and reports one entry per CDR3 protein, with no DNA. The data show 500,000 to 700,000 distinct CDR3 sequences, and the top ten clones hold under 4.5%. The sample consisted of blood T cells: a sorted CD56 or NKG2C T cell subset, CD4+ or CD8+ T cells, or bulk PBMC T cells (not recorded which). All receptors derive from a man younger than 35 in good health.

The rearrangement uses TRBV19 and TRBJ2-1; no DNA is available, so the TRBD1 call from TCRdb remains unchecked. The germline gives CDR1 LNHDA, CDR2 SQIVND (reference sequence). CDR3 length equals 14 residues. CDR3 protein: CASVKEPGSHEQFF.

The chain couples TRBV18 to TRBJ2-1; TCRdb names TRBD2, which stays unverified in the absence of DNA. Looked up from germline, CDR1 is KGHSH and CDR2 is LQKENI. The CDR3 contains 18 residues. The CDR3 is CASSHRGTRPDGYNEQFF.

V usage is TRBV6-5 and J usage is TRBJ1-5; with no DNA, the TCRdb D assignment of TRBD1 cannot be verified. Germline CDR1 is MNHEY and CDR2 is SVGAGI. The CDR3 totals 16 residues. CDR3 loop: CASSWLGGASNQPQHF.

The rearrangement links TRBV12-3 or TRBV12-4 to TRBJ2-2; TCRdb's D gene call, TRBD1, goes unchecked for lack of DNA. This CDR3 region has 16 residues. The CDR3 loop reads CASSRQVWEATGELFF.

The chain links TRBV28 to TRBJ2-7; with no DNA, the TCRdb D assignment of TRBD1 cannot be verified. The CDR3 runs to 16 residues. CDR1 MDHEN and CDR2 SYDVKM come from the germline V gene. The CDR3 sequence: CASRPLGTGRNYEQYF. Variable domain in full (rest from reference TRBV28 and TRBJ2-7): DVKVTQSSRYLVKRTGEKVFLECVQDMDHENMFWYRQDPGLGLRLIYFSYDVKMKEKGDIPEGYSVSREKKERFSLILESASTNQTSMYLCASRPLGTGRNYEQYFGPGTRLTVT.

The V gene is TRBV12-3 or TRBV12-4, the J gene TRBJ2-4. This CDR3 spans 14 amino acids. The CDR3 region is CASSNSGSGYIQYF.